This T cell receptor beta chain was captured by sequencing in a study of blood T cell repertoires in COVID-19. About the research overall: Samples came from the United States, Italy and Spain, spanning acute and convalescent COVID-19. Sources were T cells, B-cell-depleted T cells, or PBMCs; the material itself was cDNA or gDNA.

Original processing notes: Amplification of reference gene primers provided the estimated nucleated cell counts. Sequenced by immunoSEQ multiplex PCR; TCRdb stores in-frame clones only, minus some. Clonal size and the V and J genes are those of that table, whereas D and trimming came from the DNA. The profile covers about 120,000 clones, with 86% appearing a single time and almost 4.5% taken by the ten largest. The germline V gene encodes CDR1 SGHDT and CDR2 YYEEEE. The junction had 7 bases not matched to a gene; V was cut back by 2 bases and J by 11 bases. CDR3 length: 14 residues. V is TRBV5-6 and J is TRBJ2-7; TRBD2 agrees at 13 bases. The clonotype was recovered from a man in his forties or fifties with acute or convalescent COVID-19. The material sequenced was peripheral blood. The CDR3 DNA follows: TGTGCCAGCAGCTTCGGGACTAGCGGGAATTCCGAGTACTTC. Encoded protein: CASSFGTSGNSEYF. Based on the CDR3 plus reference TRBV5-6 and TRBJ2-7, the full variable domain is DAGVTQSPTHLIKTRGQQVTLRCSPKSGHDTVSWYQQALGQGPQFIFQYYEEEERQRGNFPDRFSGHQFPNYSSELNVNALLLGDSALYLCASSFGTSGNSEYFGPGTRLTVT.